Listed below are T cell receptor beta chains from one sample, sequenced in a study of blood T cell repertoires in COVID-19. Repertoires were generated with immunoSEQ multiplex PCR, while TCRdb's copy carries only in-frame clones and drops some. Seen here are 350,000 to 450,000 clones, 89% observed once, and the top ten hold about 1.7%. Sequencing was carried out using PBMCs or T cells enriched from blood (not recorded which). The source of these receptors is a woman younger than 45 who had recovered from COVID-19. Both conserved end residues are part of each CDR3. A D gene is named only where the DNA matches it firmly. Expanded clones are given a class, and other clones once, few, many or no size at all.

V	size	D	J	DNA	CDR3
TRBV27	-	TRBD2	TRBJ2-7	TGTGCCAGCAGTTTAACTGCGGGAGCCCTCTACGAGCAGTACTTC	CASSLTAGALYEQYF
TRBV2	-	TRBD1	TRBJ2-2	TGTGCCACCCTGGGACAGGAGAACACCGGGGAGCTGTTTTTT	CATLGQENTGELFF
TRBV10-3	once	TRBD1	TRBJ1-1	TGTGCCATCAGTGAACCCGGGACAGGGGTTGGAACTGAAGCTTTCTTT	CAISEPGTGVGTEAFF
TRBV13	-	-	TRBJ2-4	TGTGCCAGCAGCTTCGGCCCGGGAGACTACATTCAGTACTTC	CASSFGPGDYIQYF
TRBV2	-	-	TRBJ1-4	TGTGCCAGCAGTGCTCCAACTAATGAAAAACTGTTTTTT	CASSAPTNEKLFF
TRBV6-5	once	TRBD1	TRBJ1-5	TGTGCCAGCGTCGGGACAGGCCACAGTCAGCCCCAGCATTTT	CASVGTGHSQPQHF
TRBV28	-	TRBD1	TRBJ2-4	TGTGCCAGCAGTTTCCCGACAGGGCTAAACCTCCGAAACATTCAGTACTTC	CASSFPTGLNLRNIQYF
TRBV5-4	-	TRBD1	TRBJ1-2	TGTGCCAGCAGCCCTAGGGACAGGGGCGGCTACACCTTC	CASSPRDRGGYTF
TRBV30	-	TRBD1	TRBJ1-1	TGTGCCTGGAGTGACAGGGGTAACACTGAAGCTTTCTTT	CAWSDRGNTEAFF
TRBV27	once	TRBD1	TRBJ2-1	TGTGCCAGCAGCCGGGACAGGGGGCTCTATGAGCAGTTCTTC	CASSRDRGLYEQFF
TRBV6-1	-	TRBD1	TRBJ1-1	TGTGCCAGCAGTGAACAGGGGGCCACCGAAGCTTTCTTT	CASSEQGATEAFF
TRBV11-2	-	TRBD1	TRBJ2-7	TGTGCCAGCAGCACCAGGTCAGGGACAGGTCGTTACGAGCAGTACTTC	CASSTRSGTGRYEQYF
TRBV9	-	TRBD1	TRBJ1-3	TGTGCCAGCAGCGTAGACCCCCTCGGACAGGGTGGGGGAAACACCATATATTTT	CASSVDPLGQGGGNTIYF
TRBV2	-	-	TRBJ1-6	TGTGCCAGCAGTGAAGCCCGGACTCTCGGGATTAATTCACCCCTCCACTTT	CASSEARTLGINSPLHF
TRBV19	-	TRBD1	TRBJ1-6	TGTGCCAGTAGTTCCATGCGACAGGGTCCACGCCTTAGCTCCTATAATTCACCCCTCCACTTT	CASSSMRQGPRLSSYNSPLHF
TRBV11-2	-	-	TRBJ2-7	TGTGCCAGCAGCACGAGACTGCAGTACTTC	CASSTRLQYF
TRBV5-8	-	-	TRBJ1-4	TGTGCCAGCAGCTTGGTGCTAAACGAAGAAAAACTGTTTTTT	CASSLVLNEEKLFF
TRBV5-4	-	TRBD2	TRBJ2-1	TGTGCCAGCAGCCGAGGACTAGCGGGCAATGAGCAGTTCTTC	CASSRGLAGNEQFF
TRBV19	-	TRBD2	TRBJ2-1	TGTGCCAGTAGTACCCGTACTAGCGGGACAACCTACAATGAGCAGTTCTTC	CASSTRTSGTTYNEQFF
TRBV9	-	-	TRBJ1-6	TGTGCCAGCAGCCCGGCGGCACCTAATTCACCCCTCCACTTT	CASSPAAPNSPLHF
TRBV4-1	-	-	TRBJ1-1	TGCGCCAGCAGCCACCACTTGGACACTGAAGCTTTCTTT	CASSHHLDTEAFF
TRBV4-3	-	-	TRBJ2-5	TGCGCCAGCAGTCTAGGCTCCGCGGTCGAAGAGACCCAGTACTTC	CASSLGSAVEETQYF
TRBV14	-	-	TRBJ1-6	TGTGCCAGCAGCCAAGATCTAGGATCACCCCTCCACTTT	CASSQDLGSPLHF
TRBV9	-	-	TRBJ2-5	TGTGCCAGCAGCATCGGATCTAGAGACCAAGAGACCCAGTACTTC	CASSIGSRDQETQYF
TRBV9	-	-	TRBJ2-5	TGTGCCAGCAGCGTAGACAGTCCAGGGCGGACCCAGTACTTC	CASSVDSPGRTQYF
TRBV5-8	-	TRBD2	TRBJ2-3	TGTGCCAGCAGCTTAGGCGGGGGACTCACAGATACGCAGTATTTT	CASSLGGGLTDTQYF
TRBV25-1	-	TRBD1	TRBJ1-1	TGTGCCAGCAGTGGGGCCCTGGGACAGGGGATGAACACTGAAGCTTTCTTT	CASSGALGQGMNTEAFF
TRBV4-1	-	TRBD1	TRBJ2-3	TGCGCCAGCAGCCAGGGGGACAGGCACCCAGATACGCAGTATTTT	CASSQGDRHPDTQYF